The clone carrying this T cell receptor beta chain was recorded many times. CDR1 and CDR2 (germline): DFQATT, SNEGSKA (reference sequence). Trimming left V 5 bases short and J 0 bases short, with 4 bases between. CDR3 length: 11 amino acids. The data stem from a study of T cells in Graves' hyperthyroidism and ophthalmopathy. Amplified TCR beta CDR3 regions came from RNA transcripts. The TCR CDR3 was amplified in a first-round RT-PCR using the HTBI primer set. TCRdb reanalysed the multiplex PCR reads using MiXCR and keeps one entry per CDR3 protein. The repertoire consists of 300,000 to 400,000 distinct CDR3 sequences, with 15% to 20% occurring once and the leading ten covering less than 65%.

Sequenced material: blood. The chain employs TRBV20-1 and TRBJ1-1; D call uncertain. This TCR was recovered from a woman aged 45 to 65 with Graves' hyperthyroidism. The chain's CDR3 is CSARLNTEAFF. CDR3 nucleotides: TGCAGTGCTCGACTGAACACTGAAGCTTTCTTT.